These 26 T cell receptor beta chains were all obtained from the same sample, sequenced in a study of cytomegalovirus exposure and HLA in healthy donors. The PCR was carried out with 60 Vbeta primers and 13 Jbeta primers. Assay: immunoSEQ multiplex PCR; the TCRdb copy retains only in-frame clones and omits some. The data contain over 110,000 clones, roughly 83% of them singletons. The sample comprised PBMCs. The receptor source for this set is a female donor in good health and CMV-seronegative.

J is TRBJ2-7 and V is TRBV27, with D possibly TRBD1 on 6 matching bases. Per the germline V gene, CDR1 is MNHEY and CDR2 is SMNVEV (reference sequence). Trimming removed 5 bases from V and 3 bases from J, with 8 bases in between. This CDR3 has 12 amino acids. The CDR3 bases are TGTGCCAGCAGTCTGGACAGCTACGAGCAGTACTTC. Encoded protein: CASSLDSYEQYF.

The V gene is TRBV10-3, the J gene TRBJ1-2; TRBD1 aligns across 7 bases. In germline, CDR1 is ENHRY, CDR2 SYGVKD. The CDR3 extends over 14 amino acids. The J segment lost 7 bases and the V segment lost 2 bases, leaving 7 bases of the junction unmatched. In DNA, the CDR3 is TGTGCCATCAGTGAGCGACCAGGGGGGCCTGGCTACACCTTC. This encodes CAISERPGGPGYTF.

This chain links TRBV30 with TRBJ2-3, with unresolved D. Trimming left V 4 bases short and J 2 bases short, with 10 bases between. This CDR3 has 13 residues. Germline V gene data show CDR1 as GTSNPN and CDR2 as SVGIG (reference sequence). The CDR3 spells CAWKAGNTDTQYF. For the CDR3, the DNA is TGTGCCTGGAAGGCAGGAAACACAGATACGCAGTATTTT.

V usage is TRBV6-5 and J usage is TRBJ2-1; D is undetermined. V was cut by 4 bases and J by 4 bases, with 5 bases left in between. From germline, CDR1 is MNHEY and CDR2 SVGAGI. The CDR3 contains 12 residues. The CDR3 region has the DNA TGTGCCAGCAGTTCGCTATACAATGAGCAGTTCTTC. The encoded protein is CASSSLYNEQFF.

The chain links TRBV11-2 to TRBJ2-1; TRBD2 matches at 10 bases. V lost 3 bases, J lost 7 bases, and 6 bases stayed unmatched. CDR1 and CDR2 from the germline V gene are SGHAT and FQNNGV. The CDR3 has 15 amino acids. CDR3 protein: CASSFLAGAGNEQFF. The CDR3 DNA reads TGTGCCAGCAGCTTCCTAGCGGGAGCAGGAAATGAGCAGTTCTTC.

Concerning this clone: At one end, the junction sequence differs from germline, possibly due to a read error. This rearrangement joins TRBV5-6 to TRBJ2-1; 7 nucleotides align to TRBD2. CDR3 length: 14 residues. From germline, CDR1 is SGHDT and CDR2 YYEEEE. CDR3 region: CASTGGTSYSEQFF. The CDR3, as DNA: TGTGCCAGCACGGGGGGAACAAGCTACAGTGAGCAGTTCTTC.

V and J are TRBV7-9 and TRBJ2-5; TRBD2 is a possible D gene (5 bases). This CDR3 is built from 16 residues. In germline, CDR1 is SEHNR, CDR2 FQNEAQ (reference sequence). V was cut by 5 bases and J by 7 bases, with 23 bases left in between. As DNA, the CDR3 is TGTGCCAGCAGCCCCAGCTGGTCCGCCCCTGGAGGGACCCAGTACTTC. This translates into CASSPSWSAPGGTQYF.

This clone was seen more than once but under ten times. The J gene is TRBJ2-7, the V gene TRBV29-1, with 7 nucleotides matching TRBD2. Unmatched junction bases numbered 8, after V lost 6 bases and J lost 0 bases. This CDR3 region has 14 residues. Germline V gene lookup returns CDR1 SQVTM and CDR2 ANQGSEA. In DNA form, the CDR3 reads TGCAGCGTCGATTCTAGCGGCCCCTCCTACGAGCAGTACTTC. This encodes CSVDSSGPSYEQYF.

The chain couples TRBV28 to TRBJ1-5; D possibly corresponds to TRBD1 (6 bases). The ends were cut back, 5 bases at V and 4 bases at J, with 18 bases in the middle. In germline, CDR1 is MDHEN, CDR2 SYDVKM. The CDR3 has 16 amino acids. In nucleotides, the CDR3 is TGTGCCAGCAGTCCAGTTACAGGGAACCGAAATCAGCCCCAGCATTTT. Protein product: CASSPVTGNRNQPQHF. The whole variable domain, filled in from reference TRBV28 and TRBJ1-5, reads DVKVTQSSRYLVKRTGEKVFLECVQDMDHENMFWYRQDPGLGLRLIYFSYDVKMKEKGDIPEGYSVSREKKERFSLILESASTNQTSMYLCASSPVTGNRNQPQHFGDGTRLSIL.

The chain has TRBV4-3 and TRBJ1-1; D remains ambiguous. The CDR3 extends over 15 amino acids. Germline V gene lookup returns CDR1 LGHNA and CDR2 YSLEER. V was pared by 3 bases and J by 5 bases, with 16 bases between. The CDR3: CASSHASTSRTEAFF. The CDR3, as DNA: TGCGCCAGCAGCCATGCCTCGACGTCGCGGACTGAAGCTTTCTTT.

The chain combines TRBV29-1 with TRBJ2-1; TRBD2 agrees at 11 bases. The V and J ends lost 5 bases and 4 bases, in that order; junction bases with no gene match: 4. Germline lookup yields CDR1 SQVTM and CDR2 ANQGSEA. CDR3 length: 14 residues. The CDR3 protein is CSVRPSGGYNEQFF. The CDR3, as DNA: TGCAGCGTTCGGCCTAGCGGGGGGTACAATGAGCAGTTCTTC.

The count of this clone is one. The chain joins TRBV18 to TRBJ1-4; 9 nucleotides match TRBD1. The CDR3 totals 15 residues. After removal of 6 bases from V and 5 bases from J, the junction contained 7 bases not matched to a gene. In germline, CDR1 is KGHSH, CDR2 LQKENI. CDR3 bases: TGTGCCAGCTCCCTACAAGGACAGGGGAATGAAAAACTGTTTTTT. Translating gives CASSLQGQGNEKLFF.

The J gene is TRBJ2-7, the V gene TRBV9; D gene uncertain. The germline V gene has CDR1 SGDLS and CDR2 YYNGEE. Trimming took 3 bases from V and 0 from J, leaving 13 bases between them. The CDR3 is made up of 15 amino acids. The DNA for the CDR3 is TGTGCCAGCAGCGCTGTAAGCCACTTCTCCTACGAGCAGTACTTC. This gives the protein CASSAVSHFSYEQYF.

This chain joins TRBV11-2 and TRBJ2-1; possibly TRBD2 for D (5 bases). CDR1 SGHAT and CDR2 FQNNGV come from the germline V gene. The CDR3 extends over 16 amino acids. Trimming cost V 2 bases and J 0 bases, with 11 bases left between them. CDR3 sequence reads: CASSLFRRSSYNEQFF. The CDR3 nucleotides read TGTGCCAGCAGCTTATTCAGGAGGAGCTCCTACAATGAGCAGTTCTTC.

This clone was counted only a few times. This chain uses TRBV4-3 with TRBJ2-2; 8 bases align to TRBD2. The germline CDR1 and CDR2 sequences are LGHNA and YSLEER. With V trimmed by 4 bases and J by 3 bases, 4 bases remained unmatched. The CDR3 covers 15 residues. The CDR3 nucleotides are TGCGCCAGCAGCCTTAGCGGGACCTACACCGGGGAGCTGTTTTTT. It codes for CASSLSGTYTGELFF.

This rearrangement joins TRBV28 to TRBJ1-1; no clear D. V dropped 7 bases and J dropped 5 bases, with 14 bases sitting between them. CDR1 and CDR2 from the germline V gene are MDHEN and SYDVKM. The CDR3 extends over 13 amino acids. For the CDR3, the DNA is TGTGCCAGCATCAAGGCGGGTGGGACTGAAGCTTTCTTT. Its protein is CASIKAGGTEAFF. The variable domain in full, completed from reference TRBV28 and TRBJ1-1, reads DVKVTQSSRYLVKRTGEKVFLECVQDMDHENMFWYRQDPGLGLRLIYFSYDVKMKEKGDIPEGYSVSREKKERFSLILESASTNQTSMYLCASIKAGGTEAFFGQGTRLTVV.

This chain links TRBV5-4 with TRBJ2-7, with D perhaps matching TRBD1 (6 bases). The CDR3 runs 13 residues. Trimming left V 4 bases short and J 2 bases short, with 10 bases between. Germline V gene data show CDR1 as SGHNT and CDR2 as YYREEE (reference sequence). The CDR3 nucleotides are TGTGCCAGCAGCACTACAGGGACCTACGAGCAGTACTTC. Translated: CASSTTGTYEQYF.

This clone was detected only once. The gene calls are TRBV7-2 and TRBJ2-5; D possibly corresponds to TRBD2 (7 bases). CDR3 size: 15 residues. Deletions cut 2 bases from V and 4 bases from J, with 14 bases between. The germline gives CDR1 SGHTA, CDR2 FQGNSA. This CDR3 reads CASSLRGTIGETQYF. The CDR3 DNA reads TGTGCCAGCAGCTTAAGGGGGACTATCGGAGAGACCCAGTACTTC.

The chain combines TRBV19 with TRBJ1-2; D gene unclear. The CDR3 consists of 14 residues. The V end was cut by 0 bases, the J end by 4 bases, with 9 bases between. CDR1 is LNHDA and CDR2 is SQIVND in the germline V gene (reference sequence). This chain's CDR3 is CASSIERVTYGYTF. The CDR3 DNA reads as TGTGCCAGTAGTATAGAGAGGGTTACCTATGGCTACACCTTC.

The chain carries TRBV6-5 and TRBJ2-7; 9 bases are shared with TRBD2. The CDR3 extends over 14 amino acids. Germline CDR1 MNHEY, CDR2 SVGAGI. V was pared by 6 bases and J by 6 bases, with 9 bases of the junction left unmatched. The CDR3 sequence is CASSPGLASGEQYF. The CDR3 nucleotides are TGTGCCAGCAGCCCGGGACTAGCTTCGGGCGAGCAGTACTTC.

This clone was recorded once. This sequence joins TRBV5-4 and TRBJ2-7, with 9 bases lining up with TRBD1. The trim removed 4 bases at V and 0 bases at J, leaving 8 bases unmatched. Germline V gene data show CDR1 as SGHNT and CDR2 as YYREEE (reference sequence). This CDR3 region has 16 residues. CDR3 nucleotides: TGTGCCAGCAGCCCGACAGGGGGTAAGAGCTCCTACGAGCAGTACTTC. This gives the protein CASSPTGGKSSYEQYF. Complete variable domain (other parts from reference TRBV5-4 and TRBJ2-7): ETGVTQSPTHLIKTRGQQVTLRCSSQSGHNTVSWYQQALGQGPQFIFQYYREEENGRGNFPPRFSGLQFPNYSSELNVNALELDDSALYLCASSPTGGKSSYEQYFGPGTRLTVT.

The chain combines TRBV15 with TRBJ2-7; D is perhaps TRBD2 (7 bases). From germline, CDR1 is LNHNV and CDR2 YYDKDF (reference sequence). The V and J ends lost 5 bases and 2 bases respectively, with 13 bases between them. CDR3 length: 14 amino acids. The CDR3 nucleotides read TGTGCCACCAGCTTGGTGCGGGGGCCCTACGAGCAGTACTTC. This encodes CATSLVRGPYEQYF.

V and J are TRBV5-4 and TRBJ2-5; 7 bases are a match to TRBD2. The CDR3 spans 16 residues. V gave up 0 bases and J gave up 0 bases; unmatched junction bases: 5. Germline V lookup: CDR1 SGHNT, CDR2 YYREEE (reference sequence). CDR3 bases: TGTGCCAGCAGCTTGGGGGCGGGGGTGAACCAAGAGACCCAGTACTTC. Its translation is CASSLGAGVNQETQYF.

The chain combines TRBV5-6 with TRBJ2-5; 7 bases agree with TRBD1. The DNA end lines up better with TRBJ2-7; the J call may be wrong. The CDR3 consists of 16 residues. Per the germline V gene, CDR1 is SGHDT and CDR2 is YYEEEE. The CDR3 loop reads CASSLAFDRVMYEQYF. In nucleotides, the CDR3 is TGTGCCAGCAGCTTGGCCTTTGACAGGGTAATGTACGAGCAGTACTTC.

V is TRBV7-3 and J is TRBJ2-1, with 10 bases lining up with TRBD2. The CDR3 is 14 residues long. The germline V gene encodes CDR1 SGHTA and CDR2 FQGTGA. Trimming took 5 bases from V and 8 from J; bases not matched to a gene: 6. In nucleotides, the CDR3 is TGTGCCAGCAGCCCTCTAGCGGGGGTCGATGAGCAGTTCTTC. It yields the protein CASSPLAGVDEQFF.

The genes are TRBV15 and TRBJ2-2, with 9 bases identical to TRBD2. The V gene's germline CDR1 is LNHNV and CDR2 YYDKDF (reference sequence). The CDR3 length is 15 residues. J lost 6 bases, V lost 6 bases, and 8 bases had no gene match. The CDR3 here is CATSLAGVVSGELFF. The CDR3, as DNA: TGTGCCACCAGTTTAGCGGGAGTAGTGTCCGGGGAGCTGTTTTTT.